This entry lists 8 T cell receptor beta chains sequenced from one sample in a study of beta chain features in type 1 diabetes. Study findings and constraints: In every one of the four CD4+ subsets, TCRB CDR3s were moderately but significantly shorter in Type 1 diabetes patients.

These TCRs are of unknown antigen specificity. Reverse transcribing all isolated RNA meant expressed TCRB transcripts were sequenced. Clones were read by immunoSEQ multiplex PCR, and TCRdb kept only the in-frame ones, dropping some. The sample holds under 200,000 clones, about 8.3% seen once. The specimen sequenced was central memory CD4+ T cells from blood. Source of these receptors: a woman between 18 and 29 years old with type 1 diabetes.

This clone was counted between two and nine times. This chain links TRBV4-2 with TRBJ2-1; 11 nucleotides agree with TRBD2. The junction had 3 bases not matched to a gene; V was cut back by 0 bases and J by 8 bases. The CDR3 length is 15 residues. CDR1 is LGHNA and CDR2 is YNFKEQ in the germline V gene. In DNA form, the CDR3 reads TGTGCCAGCAGCCAAGAACTAGCGGGAGTAGATGAGCAGTTCTTC. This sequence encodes CASSQELAGVDEQFF.

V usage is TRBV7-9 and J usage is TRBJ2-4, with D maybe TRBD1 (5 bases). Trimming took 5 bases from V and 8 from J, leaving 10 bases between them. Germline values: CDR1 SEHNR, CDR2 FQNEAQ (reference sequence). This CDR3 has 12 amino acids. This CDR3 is CASSLQGDIQYF. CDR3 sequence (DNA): TGTGCCAGCAGCCTACAAGGGGACATTCAGTACTTC.

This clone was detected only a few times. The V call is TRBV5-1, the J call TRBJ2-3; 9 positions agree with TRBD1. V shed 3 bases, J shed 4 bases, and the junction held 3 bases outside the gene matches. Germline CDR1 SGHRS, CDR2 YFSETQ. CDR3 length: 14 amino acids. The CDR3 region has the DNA TGCGCCAGCAGCTGGGACAGGGCGCCAGATACGCAGTATTTT. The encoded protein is CASSWDRAPDTQYF.

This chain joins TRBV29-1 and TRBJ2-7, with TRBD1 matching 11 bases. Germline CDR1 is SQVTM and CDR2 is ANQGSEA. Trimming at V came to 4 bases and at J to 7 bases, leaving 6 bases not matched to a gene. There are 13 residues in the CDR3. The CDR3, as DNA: TGCAGCGTTGGTCAGGACAGGGGGCTTGAGCAGTACTTC. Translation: CSVGQDRGLEQYF.

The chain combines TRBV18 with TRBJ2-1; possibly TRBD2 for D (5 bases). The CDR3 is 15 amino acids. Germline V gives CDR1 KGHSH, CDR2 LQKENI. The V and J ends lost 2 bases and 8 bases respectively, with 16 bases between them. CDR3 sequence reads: CASSPALLVSDEQFF. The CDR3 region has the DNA TGTGCCAGCTCACCAGCCTTACTAGTATCCGATGAGCAGTTCTTC.

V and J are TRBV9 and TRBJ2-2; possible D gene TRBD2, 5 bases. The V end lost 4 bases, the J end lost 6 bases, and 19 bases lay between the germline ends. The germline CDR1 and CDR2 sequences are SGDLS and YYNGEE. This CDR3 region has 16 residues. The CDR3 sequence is CASSPSPPSLAGELFF. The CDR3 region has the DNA TGTGCCAGCAGCCCCAGCCCCCCTAGCTTGGCCGGGGAGCTGTTTTTT.

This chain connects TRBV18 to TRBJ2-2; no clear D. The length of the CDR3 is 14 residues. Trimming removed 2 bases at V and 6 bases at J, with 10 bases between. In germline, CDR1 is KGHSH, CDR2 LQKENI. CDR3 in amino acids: CASSPTAVAGELFF. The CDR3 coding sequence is TGTGCCAGCTCACCAACCGCGGTGGCCGGGGAGCTGTTTTTT.

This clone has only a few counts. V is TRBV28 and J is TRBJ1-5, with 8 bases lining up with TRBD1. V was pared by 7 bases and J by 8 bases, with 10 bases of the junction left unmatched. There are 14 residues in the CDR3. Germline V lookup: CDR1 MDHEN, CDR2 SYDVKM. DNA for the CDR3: TGTGCCAGCACAGGACAGGGTATGCTGAAGCCCCAGCATTTT. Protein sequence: CASTGQGMLKPQHF.